The present entry profiles one T cell receptor beta chain with its context. No antigen is known for it. TCRdb keeps only in-frame clones here, not all; method: immunoSEQ multiplex PCR. The table includes about 100,000 clones, 89% detected once. This record comes from a study of OX40 agonist ivuxolimab in advanced cancers. Study-level results: Specificity for antigen went undetermined in the expanded peripheral T cells.

Germline CDR1 is SGHRS and CDR2 is YFSETQ. This CDR3 spans 13 amino acids. The V gene lost 2 bases and the J gene lost 3 bases, with 8 bases spanning the gap. Sequences were derived from CD4+ or CD8+ T cells sorted from blood, sampled in a trial of the OX40 agonist ivuxolimab. The receptor was derived from an adult with an advanced solid tumor such as melanoma, head and neck, liver or kidney cancer. This sequence joins TRBV5-1 and TRBJ1-1; D not resolved. CDR3 residues: CASSFMADTEAFF. CDR3 DNA: TGCGCCAGCAGCTTCATGGCTGACACTGAAGCTTTCTTT.